Presented here are 23 T cell receptor beta chains from one specimen sequenced in a study of blood T cell repertoires in COVID-19. Sequencing used immunoSEQ multiplex PCR; TCRdb keeps in-frame clones, though not all of them. The table records 150,000 to 200,000 clones, around 82% of them present only once. The specimen was peripheral blood. Source of these receptors: a middle-aged woman with COVID-19, enrolled during active disease.

The chain employs TRBV6-6 and TRBJ1-1; D possibly corresponds to TRBD1 (6 bases). V was shortened by 6 bases and J by 2 bases, with 16 bases between the two germline ends. The CDR3 consists of 15 residues. Germline CDR1 and CDR2: MNHNY and SVGAGI (reference sequence). Written as DNA, the CDR3 is TGTGCCAGCAGAAATAACAGGGTTGAAAACACTGAAGCTTTCTTT. Translation gives CASRNNRVENTEAFF.

The chain carries TRBV6-5 and TRBJ1-1, with 9 nucleotides matching TRBD1. J lost 0 bases, V lost 4 bases, and 3 bases had no gene match. This CDR3 is built from 15 residues. From germline, CDR1 is MNHEY and CDR2 SVGAGI. Here the CDR3 reads CASSSGQGMNTEAFF. For the CDR3, the DNA is TGTGCCAGCAGTTCGGGACAGGGAATGAACACTGAAGCTTTCTTT.

This sequence joins TRBV4-1 and TRBJ2-2, with D unclear. In germline, CDR1 is MGHRA, CDR2 YSYEKL. This CDR3 has 15 residues. Trimming took off 0 bases at V and 6 bases at J, with 11 bases between the two ends. CDR3 loop: CASSQDNGVPGELFF. The CDR3 DNA reads as TGCGCCAGCAGCCAAGATAATGGAGTTCCCGGGGAGCTGTTTTTT.

This clone was picked up one time. The chain joins TRBV11-2 to TRBJ2-7; 11 bases line up with TRBD2. CDR1 and CDR2 from the germline V gene are SGHAT and FQNNGV. This CDR3 spans 15 amino acids. J was trimmed by 2 bases and V by 0 bases; bases with no gene match: 0. The CDR3 nucleotides are TGTGCCAGCAGCTTAGAGGGACTAGCGGCCTACGAGCAGTACTTC. This translates into CASSLEGLAAYEQYF.

The genes are TRBV3-1 (or the pseudogene TRBV3-2) and TRBJ2-1; weak D call: TRBD2 (5 bases). The CDR3 spans 13 residues. The germline CDR1 and CDR2 sequences are LGHDT and YNNKEL (reference sequence). Trimming stripped 2 bases from V and 12 bases from J, with 14 bases between. CDR3 nucleotide sequence: TGTGCCAGCAGCCAACAGCCGGGAATGGGGCAGTTCTTC. Amino acids: CASSQQPGMGQFF.

V gene TRBV27 combines with J gene TRBJ1-5, with 9 bases matching TRBD1. With 5 bases clipped from V and 7 bases from J, the junction kept 12 bases outside the gene matches. This CDR3 is 16 amino acids long. Looked up from germline, CDR1 is MNHEY and CDR2 is SMNVEV (reference sequence). The CDR3 is CASSPRDRVGRQPQHF. CDR3 sequence (DNA): TGTGCCAGCAGTCCAAGGGACAGGGTAGGTAGGCAGCCCCAGCATTTT.

J is TRBJ1-1 and V is TRBV7-3, with D perhaps matching TRBD1 (6 bases). With 5 bases removed from V and 3 bases from J, the gap between germline ends came to 13 bases. Germline V gives CDR1 SGHTA, CDR2 FQGTGA. The CDR3 contains 14 residues. The CDR3 reads CASSPLTGYTEAFF. In nucleotides, the CDR3 is TGTGCCAGCAGCCCCCTTACAGGGTACACTGAAGCTTTCTTT.

The chain joins TRBV5-6 to TRBJ1-2, with TRBD1 matching 7 bases. Germline assignment: CDR1 SGHDT and CDR2 YYEEEE. The V segment lost 6 bases and the J segment 3 bases; nucleotides outside the gene matches: 5. The CDR3 is 13 amino acids. In nucleotides, the CDR3 is TGTGCCAGCACCCTTCAGGGGGACTATGGCTACACCTTC. Its translation: CASTLQGDYGYTF.

The chain employs TRBV7-3 and TRBJ2-2, with a tentative D call TRBD1 (5 bases). V lost 5 bases to trimming and J lost 1 base, with 8 bases between them. The CDR3 length is 14 residues. From germline, CDR1 is SGHTA and CDR2 FQGTGA. The CDR3 region is CASSQQGNTGELFF. The CDR3 DNA follows: TGTGCCAGCAGCCAGCAGGGGAACACCGGGGAGCTGTTTTTT.

The chain is built from TRBV7-8 and TRBJ1-1; 9 bases fit TRBD1. The trim removed 1 base at V and 1 base at J, leaving 7 bases unmatched. In germline, CDR1 is SGHVS, CDR2 FQNEAQ. The CDR3 has 17 residues. CDR3 DNA: TGTGCCAGCAGCTTAGTAGGGGGACAGGGCTGGAACACTGAAGCTTTCTTT. It encodes CASSLVGGQGWNTEAFF.

The chain carries TRBV27 and TRBJ1-1, with a tentative D call TRBD1 (5 bases). This CDR3 contains 13 residues. Germline V gives CDR1 MNHEY, CDR2 SMNVEV (reference sequence). V lost 6 bases and J 5 bases, leaving 13 bases between the germline ends. Written as DNA, the CDR3 is TGTGCCAGCAGATCCCGGGGGAGTACTGAAGCTTTCTTT. Amino acid sequence: CASRSRGSTEAFF.

This clone has only one observation. CDR3 bases: TGTGCCAGTAGTATTCCCCCGACAAGCCTTAGCACAGATACGCAGTATTTT. Its protein product is CASSIPPTSLSTDTQYF. The chain combines TRBV19 with TRBJ2-3; D not resolved. This CDR3 contains 17 residues. The ends were cut back, 3 bases at V and 0 bases at J, with 16 bases in the middle. Germline CDR1 reads LNHDA; CDR2 reads SQIVND (reference sequence). Full variable domain (remainder filled in from reference TRBV19 and TRBJ2-3): DGGITQSPKYLFRKEGQNVTLSCEQNLNHDAMYWYRQDPGQGLRLIYYSQIVNDFQKGDIAEGYSVSREKKESFPLTVTSAQKNPTAFYLCASSIPPTSLSTDTQYFGPGTRLTVL.

The chain uses TRBV7-9 and TRBJ1-6; unclear D gene. The CDR3 is 10 residues long. V gave up 5 bases and J gave up 13 bases, with 6 bases separating them. CDR1 SEHNR and CDR2 FQNEAQ come from the germline V gene (reference sequence). The CDR3 DNA follows: TGTGCCAGCAGCCCCAATCCCCTCCACTTT. As protein: CASSPNPLHF.

The table lists this clone with a few counts. The rearrangement joins TRBV21-1 to TRBJ2-1; the tabulated D call, TRBD1, remains unverified against the DNA. TRBV21-1 corresponds to a pseudogene. The length of the CDR3 is 15 residues. CDR3 region: CASRRGTYSYNEQFF. The CDR3 DNA is TGTGCCAGCAGAAGGGGTACTTACTCCTACAATGAGCAGTTCTTC.

This clone was counted only a few times. The V call is TRBV19, the J call TRBJ1-1; the D gene is possibly TRBD1 (6 bases). The CDR3 is 14 amino acids. Germline V gene sequence: CDR1 LNHDA, CDR2 SQIVND (reference sequence). The V and J ends lost 4 bases and 6 bases respectively, with 15 bases between them. The CDR3 reads CASSKHRDIPEAFF. CDR3 DNA: TGTGCCAGTAGTAAACACCGGGACATACCTGAAGCTTTCTTT.

The chain couples TRBV6-4 to TRBJ1-5; D is possibly TRBD1 (6 bases). V dropped 5 bases and J dropped 1 base, with 6 bases sitting between them. The germline CDR1 and CDR2 sequences are MRHNA and SNTAGT. This CDR3 is 13 amino acids long. For the CDR3, the DNA is TGTGCCAGCAGTACAGGGAGCAATCAGCCCCAGCATTTT. This codes for CASSTGSNQPQHF.

The rearrangement links TRBV19 to TRBJ2-1; 8 positions match TRBD2. V gave up 6 bases and J gave up 8 bases; unmatched junction bases: 9. CDR1 and CDR2 from the germline V gene are LNHDA and SQIVND (reference sequence). The CDR3 totals 14 residues. The CDR3 nucleotides are TGTGCCAGTAGCCCCGGGGCTAGCGGGTATGAGCAGTTCTTC. As protein: CASSPGASGYEQFF. Together with reference TRBV19 and TRBJ2-1, the CDR3 gives the full variable domain: DGGITQSPKYLFRKEGQNVTLSCEQNLNHDAMYWYRQDPGQGLRLIYYSQIVNDFQKGDIAEGYSVSREKKESFPLTVTSAQKNPTAFYLCASSPGASGYEQFFGPGTRLTVL.

This clone came up once. The chain is built from TRBV7-9 and TRBJ2-3, with 9 nucleotides matching TRBD1. Per germline, CDR1 SEHNR and CDR2 FQNEAQ (reference sequence). V lost 1 base and J lost 2; bases outside the gene matches: 1. The CDR3 runs 15 residues. Here the CDR3 DNA reads TGTGCCAGCAGCTTAGGGACAGGGGACACAGATACGCAGTATTTT. This translates into CASSLGTGDTDTQYF.

The CDR3 region has the DNA TGTGCCAGTAGCCCCGGTGGGGCCATCGTCGAGCAGTACTTC. It yields the protein CASSPGGAIVEQYF. The rearrangement links TRBV19 to TRBJ2-7, with TRBD1 as a possible D gene (5 bases). CDR1 and CDR2 from the germline V gene are LNHDA and SQIVND (reference sequence). This CDR3 contains 14 residues. Trimming removed 6 bases from V and 6 bases from J, with 18 bases in between.

The V call is TRBV2, the J call TRBJ1-5; no definite D call. Germline V lookup: CDR1 SNHLY, CDR2 FYNNEI. V was clipped by 7 bases and J by 3 bases, with 13 bases between them. The CDR3 is made up of 14 amino acids. In nucleotides, the CDR3 is TGTGCCAGCAAAGGAGTTTTCAACAATCAGCCCCAGCATTTT. Protein sequence: CASKGVFNNQPQHF.

The chain combines TRBV7-8 with TRBJ2-7, with 13 bases that match TRBD2. From germline, CDR1 is SGHVS and CDR2 FQNEAQ. This CDR3 comprises 16 residues. V shed 6 bases and J 1 base; nucleotides not matched to a gene: 6. CDR3 DNA sequence: TGTGCCAGCAGATTCGGACTAGCGGGAGAGTCCTACGAGCAGTACTTC. This codes for CASRFGLAGESYEQYF.

In this sample, this clone turned up once. The J gene is TRBJ2-5, the V gene TRBV6-5; TRBD1 aligns across 7 bases. Germline V CDR1 and CDR2: MNHEY, SVGAGI. The V and J ends lost 7 bases and 5 bases, in that order; junction bases with no gene match: 10. The CDR3 runs 14 residues. DNA of the CDR3: TGTGCCAGCACCAACCCATGGGGACAGGAGACCCAGTACTTC. This codes for CASTNPWGQETQYF.

This chain joins TRBV19 and TRBJ2-1; D ambiguous. The germline CDR1 and CDR2 sequences are LNHDA and SQIVND (reference sequence). V was pared by 5 bases and J by 0 bases, with 11 bases between. This CDR3 has 15 amino acids. CDR3 in DNA: TGTGCCAGTAGTTTGGGCGAGAGCTCCTACAATGAGCAGTTCTTC. This encodes CASSLGESSYNEQFF.